One sample yielded the 27 T cell receptor beta chains listed below, sequenced in a study of shared clonotypes between healthy human individuals. The repertoire was sequenced with immunoSEQ multiplex PCR; TCRdb's copy has only in-frame clones and lacks some. The sample contains around 1,000,000 clones, around 77% of which appear only once. Sequenced material: memory CD4+ T cells from PBMCs. Specified subset: CD45RA-negative fraction. Receptors originate from a man between 18 and 29 years old in good health. Some clones in this sample may be carry-over from other donors' samples.

This CDR3 reads CAGGRSNEQYF. The CDR3 DNA reads TGTGCAGGCGGGAGGAGCAACGAGCAGTACTTC. The V call is TRBV2, the J call TRBJ2-7, with TRBD2 matching 8 bases. The length of the CDR3 is 11 residues. The germline CDR1 and CDR2 sequences are SNHLY and FYNNEI. Using reference TRBV2 and TRBJ2-7 for the parts outside the CDR3, the full variable domain is EPEVTQTPSHQVTQMGQEVILRCVPISNHLYFYWYRQILGQKVEFLVSFYNNEISEKSEIFDDQFSVERPDGSNFTLKIRSTKLEDSAMYFCAGGRSNEQYFGPGTRLTVT.

V is TRBV15 and J is TRBJ2-7, with 11 bases that match TRBD2. This CDR3 comprises 15 residues. Germline assignment: CDR1 LNHNV and CDR2 YYDKDF (reference sequence). V lost 4 bases to trimming and J lost 0 bases; unmatched junction nucleotides: 2. DNA for the CDR3: TGTGCCACCAGCAAAACTAGCGGGAGCTCCTACGAGCAGTACTTC. Amino acids: CATSKTSGSSYEQYF.

Details on this clone: A single base separates this from a much larger clone, so it may be a read error. J is TRBJ2-7 and V is TRBV6-5; D is ambiguous. CDR3 length equals 12 residues. Trimming took 5 bases from V and 2 from J, leaving 7 bases between them. Germline V CDR1 and CDR2: MNHEY, SVGAGI. CDR3 protein: CASSPGAYEQYF. Written as DNA, the CDR3 is TGTGCCAGCAGTCCCGGCGCCTACGAGCAGTACTTC.

This chain links TRBV7-9 with TRBJ1-1; possibly TRBD1 for D (5 bases). V shed 2 bases and J shed 6 bases, with 10 bases lying between them. The CDR3 contains 13 residues. Germline V gives CDR1 SEHNR, CDR2 FQNEAQ (reference sequence). The chain's CDR3 is CASSLQGAAEAFF. The CDR3 DNA follows: TGTGCCAGCAGCTTACAAGGGGCGGCTGAAGCTTTCTTT.

The rearrangement links TRBV15 to TRBJ2-7, with D possibly matching TRBD2 (6 bases). Deletions cut 3 bases from V and 5 bases from J, with 17 bases between. CDR1 is LNHNV, CDR2 YYDKDF, per germline (reference sequence). The CDR3 runs 15 residues. The CDR3 loop is CATSRPELGGDEQYF. CDR3 sequence (DNA): TGTGCCACCAGCAGGCCGGAGCTGGGCGGGGACGAGCAGTACTTC.

V usage is TRBV7-2 and J usage is TRBJ2-7, with 7 bases fitting TRBD2. CDR1 and CDR2 (germline): SGHTA, FQGNSA. CDR3 size: 14 residues. J was trimmed by 2 bases and V by 2 bases; bases with no gene match: 3. CDR3 protein: CASSLRRETYEQYF. As DNA, the CDR3 is TGTGCCAGCAGCTTACGGCGGGAGACCTACGAGCAGTACTTC.

This clone showed up many times. The V call is TRBV18, the J call TRBJ2-6; D gene uncertain. V was trimmed by 1 base and J by 0 bases, leaving 10 bases between them. The CDR3 spans 17 residues. Germline V gene lookup returns CDR1 KGHSH and CDR2 LQKENI. The CDR3 sequence: CASSPQQLLSGANVLTF. The CDR3 coding sequence is TGTGCCAGCTCACCACAGCAACTACTCTCTGGGGCCAACGTCCTGACTTTC.

This chain uses TRBV7-2 with TRBJ2-7, with TRBD2 matching 14 bases. J gave up 12 bases and V 5 bases, and 9 bases lay outside the gene matches. This CDR3 is 14 amino acids long. Germline lookup yields CDR1 SGHTA and CDR2 FQGNSA. The CDR3 region is CASSPGTSGSTPYF. Written as DNA, the CDR3 is TGTGCCAGCAGCCCGGGGACTAGCGGGAGTACTCCGTACTTC. The variable domain in full, with the rest retrieved from reference TRBV7-2 and TRBJ2-7, is GAGVSQSPSNKVTEKGKDVELRCDPISGHTALYWYRQSLGQGLEFLIYFQGNSAPDKSGLPSDRFSAERTGGSVSTLTIQRTQQEDSAVYLCASSPGTSGSTPYFGPGTRLTVT.

CDR3 sequence reads: CASSEGGRQPQHF. The CDR3, as DNA: TGTGCCAGCAGTGAAGGTGGGCGACAGCCCCAGCATTTT. The chain employs TRBV6-5 and TRBJ1-5; D unclear. Germline loops: CDR1 MNHEY, CDR2 SVGAGI. V was pared by 5 bases and J by 7 bases, with 12 bases between. The CDR3 has 13 residues.

Only a few counts were recorded for this clone. This chain uses TRBV6-1 with TRBJ1-5; no clear D gene. The CDR3 covers 13 residues. The V end was cut by 4 bases, the J end by 6 bases, with 10 bases between. The germline gives CDR1 MNHNS, CDR2 SASEGT. CDR3: CASSGTWGQPQHF. The CDR3 region has the DNA TGTGCCAGCAGTGGAACGTGGGGTCAGCCCCAGCATTTT.

The chain has TRBV2 and TRBJ2-2, with D perhaps TRBD2 (5 bases). Trimming pared 6 bases from V and 6 bases from J, leaving 11 bases between. CDR1 and CDR2 from the germline V gene are SNHLY and FYNNEI. CDR3 length: 13 residues. CDR3 residues: CASRLRAAGELFF. CDR3 DNA: TGTGCCAGCAGATTGAGGGCTGCCGGGGAGCTGTTTTTT.

The J gene is TRBJ2-5, the V gene TRBV4-1; 9 bases are shared with TRBD2. The germline V gene encodes CDR1 MGHRA and CDR2 YSYEKL. V was pared by 1 base and J by 11 bases, with 11 bases of the junction left unmatched. This CDR3 is 15 amino acids long. CDR3 in DNA: TGCGCCAGCAGCCAAGGCATTAGCGGGAGTGGTGAGCAGTACTTC. Protein product: CASSQGISGSGEQYF.

This clone was recorded once. CDR3 amino acids: CASSSPGGQGFSDTQYF. The CDR3 DNA sequence: TGTGCCAGCAGTTCGCCTGGGGGACAGGGGTTCTCAGATACGCAGTATTTT. This chain links TRBV28 with TRBJ2-3; 10 bases fit TRBD1. The CDR3 contains 17 residues. Germline lookup yields CDR1 MDHEN and CDR2 SYDVKM. The V and J ends lost 4 bases and 4 bases, in that order; junction bases with no gene match: 11.

This chain connects TRBV6-1 to TRBJ1-1; 7 bases map to TRBD1. CDR3 length: 15 residues. V shed 0 bases, J shed 5 bases, and the junction held 6 bases outside the gene matches. Germline V CDR1 and CDR2: MNHNS, SASEGT. The CDR3 reads CASSEAGGAGTEAFF. The DNA of the CDR3 is TGTGCCAGCAGTGAAGCAGGGGGCGCGGGGACTGAAGCTTTCTTT.

The chain links TRBV18 to TRBJ1-1, with D possibly being TRBD1 (6 bases). Germline V gene lookup returns CDR1 KGHSH and CDR2 LQKENI. V was shortened by 3 bases and J by 7 bases, with 9 bases between the two germline ends. CDR3 length: 12 amino acids. This CDR3 is CASSPLGGEAFF. DNA of the CDR3: TGTGCCAGCTCACCGCTAGGGGGTGAAGCTTTCTTT.

The V gene is TRBV5-4, the J gene TRBJ2-7; 13 positions agree with TRBD2. CDR3 length: 15 residues. The V and J ends lost 0 bases and 5 bases, in that order; junction bases with no gene match: 2. The germline V gene encodes CDR1 SGHNT and CDR2 YYREEE (reference sequence). CDR3 nucleotide sequence: TGTGCCAGCAGCTTGGCCGGACTAGCGGGAGACGAGCAGTACTTC. As protein: CASSLAGLAGDEQYF.

This chain links TRBV5-4 with TRBJ2-2, with D uncertain. The CDR3 runs 14 residues. The V and J ends lost 4 bases and 7 bases respectively, with 14 bases between them. The germline CDR1 and CDR2 sequences are SGHNT and YYREEE (reference sequence). CDR3 bases: TGTGCCAGCAGCCCGACCTCCTGGGGCGGGGAGCTGTTTTTT. Residues: CASSPTSWGGELFF.

A single count supports this clone. This specimen includes other DNA sequences encoding the same CDR3. J is TRBJ1-2 and V is TRBV28; D gene unclear. With 5 bases removed from V and 8 bases from J, the gap between germline ends came to 15 bases. CDR1 MDHEN and CDR2 SYDVKM come from the germline V gene. This CDR3 region has 13 residues. Here the CDR3 reads CASSQDRVRGYTF. DNA for the CDR3: TGTGCCAGCAGTCAGGACCGGGTAAGGGGCTACACCTTC.

There are a few counts of this clone. A much larger clone is a single base away; this may be a read error. In the same sample, other DNA sequences code for this CDR3. The chain recombines TRBV6-6 with TRBJ1-2, with D maybe TRBD1 (6 bases). Germline V CDR1 and CDR2: MNHNY, SVGAGI (reference sequence). The CDR3 contains 12 residues. The V gene lost 6 bases and the J gene lost 4 bases, with 9 bases spanning the gap. CDR3 sequence reads: CASSLDSYGYTF. The CDR3 DNA follows: TGTGCCAGCAGCTTGGACAGCTATGGCTACACCTTC.

In this sample, this clone turned up a few times. V gene TRBV6-1 combines with J gene TRBJ2-5; 7 bases map to TRBD1. The better agreement between TRBJ2-7 and the DNA end casts doubt on the J call. The V gene's germline CDR1 is MNHNS and CDR2 SASEGT. The CDR3 runs 14 residues. The CDR3 here is CASRADRPPYEQYF. CDR3 sequence (DNA): TGTGCCAGCAGGGCGGACAGGCCCCCCTACGAGCAGTACTTC.

This clone was detected many times. The chain carries TRBV29-1 and TRBJ2-1; no definite D call. V was cut by 4 bases and J by 0 bases, with 10 bases left in between. CDR3 length equals 14 residues. Germline CDR1 SQVTM, CDR2 ANQGSEA. The DNA of the CDR3 is TGCAGCGTTGTCGGTGGCACCTCCTACAATGAGCAGTTCTTC. It translates to CSVVGGTSYNEQFF.

The chain recombines TRBV30 with TRBJ1-5, with TRBD1 identical over 11 bases. Germline CDR1 is GTSNPN and CDR2 is SVGIG (reference sequence). V shed 1 base and J 4 bases; nucleotides not matched to a gene: 3. CDR3 length: 15 amino acids. Written as DNA, the CDR3 is TGTGCCTGGAGTGGGACAGGGGGCGCGAATCAGCCCCAGCATTTT. It yields the protein CAWSGTGGANQPQHF.

This chain connects TRBV28 to TRBJ2-7; 7 nucleotides align to TRBD2. Germline CDR1 reads MDHEN; CDR2 reads SYDVKM. The CDR3 has 14 residues. Trimming at V came to 11 bases and at J to 2 bases, leaving 12 bases not matched to a gene. CDR3 sequence: CAGATSGRTYEQYF. The CDR3 DNA follows: TGTGCCGGCGCTACCTCCGGGAGGACCTACGAGCAGTACTTC.

At least ten counts were recorded for this clone. This chain connects TRBV2 to TRBJ2-3, with a weak D call TRBD2 (5 bases). Germline-derived CDR1 and CDR2 are SNHLY and FYNNEI. The CDR3 is 14 residues long. The germline V and J ends were trimmed by 8 bases and 1 base, with 13 bases remaining between them. The chain's CDR3 is CASRGHTGTDTQYF. The CDR3 bases are TGTGCCAGCCGGGGTCACACTGGCACAGATACGCAGTATTTT.

The chain couples TRBV5-1 to TRBJ2-3; a possible D gene is TRBD2 (6 bases). CDR3 size: 14 residues. In germline, CDR1 is SGHRS, CDR2 YFSETQ. The ends were cut back, 1 base at V and 10 bases at J, with 16 bases in the middle. The CDR3 here is CASSLTELARAQYF. CDR3 nucleotide sequence: TGCGCCAGCAGCTTGACAGAACTAGCAAGGGCGCAGTATTTT.

This clone was seen a handful of times. Other DNA sequences in this sample translate to the same CDR3. DNA of the CDR3: TGTGCCAGCAGCTTACCGGGATTAAACACCGGGGAGCTGTTTTTT. Its protein is CASSLPGLNTGELFF. The V and J genes are TRBV7-2 and TRBJ2-2; maybe TRBD2 (5 bases). CDR3 size: 15 residues. With 2 bases removed from V and 2 bases from J, the gap between germline ends came to 9 bases. Germline V gives CDR1 SGHTA, CDR2 FQGNSA. The full variable domain, in which reference TRBV7-2 and TRBJ2-2 provide the parts outside the CDR3, is GAGVSQSPSNKVTEKGKDVELRCDPISGHTALYWYRQSLGQGLEFLIYFQGNSAPDKSGLPSDRFSAERTGGSVSTLTIQRTQQEDSAVYLCASSLPGLNTGELFFGEGSRLTVL.

The chain joins TRBV5-1 to TRBJ1-3, with TRBD1 as a possible D gene (6 bases). CDR1 is SGHRS and CDR2 is YFSETQ in the germline V gene. Trimming took 1 base from V and 0 from J, leaving 11 bases between them. The length of the CDR3 is 16 residues. In DNA form, the CDR3 reads TGCGCCAGCAGCTTGATGGACAGCATCTCTGGAAACACCATATATTTT. Residues: CASSLMDSISGNTIYF.